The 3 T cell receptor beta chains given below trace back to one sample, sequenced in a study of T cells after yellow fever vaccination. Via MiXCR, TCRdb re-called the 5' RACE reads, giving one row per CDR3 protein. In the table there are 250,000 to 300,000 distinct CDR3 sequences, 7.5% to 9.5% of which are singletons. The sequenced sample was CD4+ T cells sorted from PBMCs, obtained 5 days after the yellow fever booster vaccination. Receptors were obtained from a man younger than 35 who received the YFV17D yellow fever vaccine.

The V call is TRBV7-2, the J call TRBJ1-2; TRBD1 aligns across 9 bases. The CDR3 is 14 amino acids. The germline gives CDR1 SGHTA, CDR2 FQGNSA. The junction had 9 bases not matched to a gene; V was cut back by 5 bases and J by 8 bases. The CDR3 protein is CASSLGTGPWGYTF. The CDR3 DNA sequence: TGTGCCAGCAGCCTAGGGACAGGGCCTTGGGGCTACACCTTC.

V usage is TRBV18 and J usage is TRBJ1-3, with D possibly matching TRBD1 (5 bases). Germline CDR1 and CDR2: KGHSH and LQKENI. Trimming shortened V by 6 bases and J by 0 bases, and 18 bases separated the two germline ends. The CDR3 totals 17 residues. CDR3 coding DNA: TGTGCCAGCTCCCCAAGACAGCCGGACATCTCTGGAAACACCATATATTTT. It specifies CASSPRQPDISGNTIYF. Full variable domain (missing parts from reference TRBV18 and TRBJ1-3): NAGVMQNPRHLVRRRGQEARLRCSPMKGHSHVYWYRQLPEEGLKFMVYLQKENIIDESGMPKERFSAEFPKEGPSILRIQQVVRGDSAAYFCASSPRQPDISGNTIYFGEGSWLTVV.

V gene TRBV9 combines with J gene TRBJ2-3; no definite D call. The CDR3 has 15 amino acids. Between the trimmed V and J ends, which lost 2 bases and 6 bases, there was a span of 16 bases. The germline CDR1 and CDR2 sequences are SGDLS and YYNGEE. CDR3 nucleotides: TGTGCCAGCAGCGTTTATTGGGGTCACGGCGATACGCAGTATTTT. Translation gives CASSVYWGHGDTQYF.